The T cell receptor beta chain described here comes from a study of blood T cell repertoires in COVID-19. Followed longitudinally, the Seattle patients had been enrolled during active infection. Profiling relied on immunoSEQ multiplex PCR, and the TCRdb table lists in-frame clones only, not all of them. The table includes 200,000 to 250,000 clones, 86% detected once. The CDR3 sequence is 16 residues long. The germline gives CDR1 MNHEY, CDR2 SMNVEV (reference sequence). Deletions cut 4 bases from V and 2 bases from J, with 17 bases between. Sequenced sample: peripheral blood. This receptor was taken from a woman aged 80 or older with COVID-19, enrolled during active disease. V is TRBV27 and J is TRBJ1-1; a weak D match, TRBD1 (5 bases). The DNA of the CDR3 is TGTGCCAGCAGTTACGGGGGGAGTAGACCAAACACTGAAGCTTTCTTT. The encoded protein is CASSYGGSRPNTEAFF.